This is a list of T cell receptor beta chains from one sample in a study of beta chain features in type 1 diabetes. This table comes from immunoSEQ multiplex PCR, and its TCRdb copy is limited to in-frame clones, with some not included. The sample has 300,000 to 350,000 clones; about 20% are singletons. The sequencing sample was made of naive CD4+ T cells from blood. All receptors come from a woman under 30 in good health. Both conserved end residues are part of each CDR3. Fields, in order: V gene, D gene, J gene, CDR3 length, clone size, CDR3 DNA, CDR3 protein. D genes are given only for firm matches. Clone size is shown for a subset of rows, as once, few, many or a class of expanded clone.

>TRBV27|TRBD1|TRBJ1-5|15|few
TGTGCCAGCAGTGGGACAGGGAGTGGGGAACAGCCCCAGCATTTT
CASSGTGSGEQPQHF
>TRBV29-1|.|TRBJ2-7|11|few
TGCAGCGTTGGACAGGTCTACGAGCAGTACTTC
CSVGQVYEQYF
>TRBV4-1|.|TRBJ2-7|14|once
TGCGCCAGCAGCCAACCTCGTACGGGGAGGGAGCAGTACTTC
CASSQPRTGREQYF
>TRBV18|TRBD1|TRBJ2-3|16|once
TGTGCCAGCTCACCCGACAGGGTCGGAGGCACAGATACGCAGTATTTT
CASSPDRVGGTDTQYF
>TRBV7-2|.|TRBJ2-5|15|.
TGTGCCAGCAGCTTCTTCGCTACTAGCAGTCAGACCCAGTACTTC
CASSFFATSSQTQYF
>TRBV29-1|.|TRBJ1-2|11|few
TGCAGCGGCCGAACAGGGAATGGCTACACCTTC
CSGRTGNGYTF
>TRBV11-2|.|TRBJ2-1|12|few
TGTGCCAGCAGCTTATTGGGGGGTGAGCAGTTCTTC
CASSLLGGEQFF
>TRBV9|TRBD1|TRBJ2-2|16|.
TGTGCCAGCAGCGTCAGGGGGTCTACGAACACCGGGGAGCTGTTTTTT
CASSVRGSTNTGELFF
>TRBV7-7|.|TRBJ2-6|16|.
TGTGCTAGCAGCTCGTTTGCCGGGACTGGGGCCAACGTCCTGACTTTC
CASSSFAGTGANVLTF
>TRBV28|TRBD1|TRBJ2-7|15|.
TGTGCCAGCAGTAAGACAGGGGCGATGAGCTACGAGCAGTACTTC
CASSKTGAMSYEQYF
>TRBV19|TRBD2|TRBJ2-1|15|few
TGTGCCAGTAGCCCTACTAGCGGGAGGGCCTATGAGCAGTTCTTC
CASSPTSGRAYEQFF